This T cell receptor beta chain stems from a study of identical twins. Study-level findings and limits: Excess sharing between twins was weaker in beta out-of-frame sequences.

TCRdb redid the calling of the 5' RACE reads with MiXCR, one entry per CDR3 protein. The sample lists hundreds of thousands of distinct CDR3 sequences; around a sixth were seen once. Looked up from germline, CDR1 is KGHSH and CDR2 is LQKENI. With 3 bases clipped from V and 5 bases from J, the junction kept 5 bases outside the gene matches. CDR3 length equals 15 residues. This clonotype appeared a few times. Its cognate antigen is unknown. The same specimen was also included in a second study, on T cells expressing NK-cell markers. Per that study: It was sorted CD3+CD56+NKG2C+, CD3+CD56+NKG2C- and CD3+CD56-NKG2C+ T cells that supplied the TCR beta repertoires. An anti-gamma-delta TCR antibody restricted sorting to alpha-beta TCR T cells in several experiments.

The chain combines TRBV18 with TRBJ2-1; 9 positions agree with TRBD1. The TCR was taken from a woman aged 18 to 35 in good health. What was sequenced was PBMCs. CDR3 sequence (DNA): TGTGCCAGCTCACCGACAGGGGGGATTAACAATGAGCAGTTCTTC. Its protein product is CASSPTGGINNEQFF. Together with reference TRBV18 and TRBJ2-1, the CDR3 gives the full variable domain: NAGVMQNPRHLVRRRGQEARLRCSPMKGHSHVYWYRQLPEEGLKFMVYLQKENIIDESGMPKERFSAEFPKEGPSILRIQQVVRGDSAAYFCASSPTGGINNEQFFGPGTRLTVL.